These T cell receptor beta chains were read from a single sample in a study of blood T cell repertoires in COVID-19. The method was immunoSEQ multiplex PCR; TCRdb's version includes in-frame clones alone and lacks a portion of them. The profile shows approximately 280,000 clones, roughly four fifths of them singletons. Sequenced sample: PBMCs or T cells enriched from blood (not recorded which). The receptors shown here come from a man in his forties or fifties who had been exposed to COVID-19. Both conserved end residues are part of each CDR3. D genes are given only for firm matches. The size entry is marked missing in some rows and otherwise reads once, few, many or a size class.

j_call | clone_size | v_call | d_call | cdr3_aa | cdr3_nt
TRBJ2-1 | NA | TRBV3-1/TRBV3-2 | NA | CASSQDWFAGYNEQFF | TGTGCCAGCAGCCAAGATTGGTTCGCCGGCTACAATGAGCAGTTCTTC
TRBJ2-3 | once | TRBV4-2 | NA | CASSQALDTQYF | TGTGCCAGCAGCCAAGCGTTAGATACGCAGTATTTT
TRBJ2-1 | NA | TRBV19 | NA | CASSPTGDIYNEQFF | TGTGCCAGTAGTCCAACCGGGGACATTTACAATGAGCAGTTCTTC
TRBJ2-3 | few | TRBV28 | NA | CASSLPAHTDTQYF | TGTGCCAGCAGTTTACCCGCGCACACAGATACGCAGTATTTT
TRBJ1-4 | few | TRBV10-2 | NA | CASRRTDEKLFF | TGCGCCAGCAGACGAACAGATGAAAAACTGTTTTTT
TRBJ1-2 | NA | TRBV30 | TRBD1 | CAWSTTGEGYTF | TGTGCCTGGAGTACCACAGGGGAGGGCTACACCTTC
TRBJ2-7 | NA | TRBV23-1 | NA | CASSLGGRYEQYF | TGCGCCAGCAGTCTAGGGGGAAGATACGAGCAGTACTTC
TRBJ1-6 | NA | TRBV10-3 | NA | CAINREGNSPLHF | TGTGCCATCAACCGGGAGGGTAATTCACCCCTCCACTTT
TRBJ2-1 | NA | TRBV5-1 | TRBD2 | CASSLGTSGGITYNEQFF | TGCGCCAGCAGCTTGGGGACTAGCGGGGGTATCACCTACAATGAGCAGTTCTTC
TRBJ2-1 | NA | TRBV14 | NA | CASSQDLNEQFF | TGTGCCAGCAGCCAAGATCTCAATGAGCAGTTCTTC
TRBJ1-1 | NA | TRBV6-5 | TRBD1 | CASTGTATEAFF | TGTGCCAGCACCGGGACAGCCACTGAAGCTTTCTTT